One sample yielded the 15 T cell receptor beta chains listed below, sequenced in a study of T cell changes during pregnancy in multiple sclerosis. Only in-frame clones appear in the TCRdb table, and some are missing; sequencing was by immunoSEQ multiplex PCR. The sample consists of about 22,000 clones, 91% of them appearing once. The sample here was CD4+ T cells from peripheral blood mononuclear cells, taken in the third trimester of pregnancy. The receptor set was obtained from a female donor in good health, enrolled as a control in a pregnancy study.

This clone has just a few counts. V gene TRBV19 combines with J gene TRBJ1-6, with 7 bases matching TRBD1. Germline-derived CDR1 and CDR2 are LNHDA and SQIVND (reference sequence). Trimming removed 5 bases from V and 0 bases from J; junction bases left unmatched: 7. The CDR3 loop spans 17 amino acids. The CDR3 DNA sequence: TGTGCCAGTAGTTCGGACAGGACGAGCTCCTATAATTCACCCCTCCACTTT. Its protein is CASSSDRTSSYNSPLHF.

V is TRBV19 and J is TRBJ1-1; D unresolved. This CDR3 comprises 12 residues. Trimming cost V 5 bases and J 5 bases, with 9 bases left between them. Germline loops: CDR1 LNHDA, CDR2 SQIVND (reference sequence). The CDR3 spells CASSPTRTEAFF. The DNA of the CDR3 is TGTGCCAGTAGTCCGACAAGGACTGAAGCTTTCTTT.

The genes are TRBV7-2 and TRBJ1-5; D remains ambiguous. The germline V gene encodes CDR1 SGHTA and CDR2 FQGNSA. The CDR3 extends over 13 amino acids. The V and J ends lost 1 base and 4 bases respectively, with 5 bases between them. CDR3 protein: CASSLGQNQPQHF. The CDR3 DNA reads as TGTGCCAGCAGCTTAGGACAAAATCAGCCCCAGCATTTT.

This rearrangement joins TRBV28 to TRBJ2-7; 7 bases fit TRBD2. V dropped 8 bases and J dropped 2; count of bases not matched to a gene: 12. The CDR3 has 15 residues. Germline values: CDR1 MDHEN, CDR2 SYDVKM. Written as DNA, the CDR3 is TGTGCCAGCGGCTCCTTATCGGGAGGAACCTACGAGCAGTACTTC. Translated: CASGSLSGGTYEQYF.

The V gene is TRBV7-2, the J gene TRBJ2-3; 12 nucleotides align to TRBD2. Trimming took 5 bases from V and 0 from J; bases not matched to a gene: 6. The germline CDR1 and CDR2 sequences are SGHTA and FQGNSA. The CDR3 spans 17 residues. The CDR3 DNA follows: TGTGCCAGCAGCCAAGTCGGACTAGCGGGGAGCACAGATACGCAGTATTTT. It is translated as CASSQVGLAGSTDTQYF.

The chain has TRBV2 and TRBJ2-7; TRBD2 matches at 7 bases. The CDR3 covers 19 residues. J was trimmed by 2 bases and V by 5 bases; bases with no gene match: 21. CDR1 and CDR2 from the germline V gene are SNHLY and FYNNEI. CDR3 bases: TGTGCCAGCAGTTCCCTGGGCAGGGAAGGGTATCGGGGGGCCTACGAGCAGTACTTC. Its translation: CASSSLGREGYRGAYEQYF.

The rearrangement uses TRBV6-8 and TRBJ1-5, with TRBD1 matching 9 bases. CDR1 and CDR2 (germline): MNHGY, SAAAGT. The V gene end was trimmed by 5 bases and the J gene end by 6 bases; junction bases not matched to a gene: 5. This CDR3 region has 14 residues. CDR3 DNA: TGTGCCAGCAGTGGGGACAGGGAAATTCAGCCCCAGCATTTT. Translating gives CASSGDREIQPQHF.

The chain employs TRBV5-1 and TRBJ2-1, with 10 bases identical to TRBD2. The germline CDR1 and CDR2 sequences are SGHRS and YFSETQ. CDR3 length: 18 residues. Trimming at V came to 3 bases and at J to 5 bases, leaving 14 bases not matched to a gene. The CDR3 loop reads CASSSNPPGSGGDNEQFF. The CDR3 coding sequence is TGCGCCAGCAGCTCTAACCCGCCCGGCAGCGGGGGGGACAATGAGCAGTTCTTC.

This clone was seen only once. The chain recombines TRBV10-3 with TRBJ1-2; TRBD1 agrees at 7 bases. Germline lookup yields CDR1 ENHRY and CDR2 SYGVKD. V was pared by 3 bases and J by 8 bases, with 6 bases of the junction left unmatched. This CDR3 contains 13 residues. The CDR3 DNA is TGTGCCATCAGTGATGGAGGGGGCGGGGGCTACACCTTC. Encoded protein: CAISDGGGGGYTF.

The CDR3 DNA sequence: TGTGCCATCAGTGAGGTTGGACAGGGGACCTACGAGCAGTACTTC. It yields the protein CAISEVGQGTYEQYF. The rearrangement uses TRBV10-3 and TRBJ2-7, with 9 bases identical to TRBD1. CDR3 size: 15 residues. V lost 2 bases to trimming and J lost 2 bases; unmatched junction nucleotides: 4. Germline-derived CDR1 and CDR2 are ENHRY and SYGVKD.

The gene calls are TRBV14 and TRBJ2-1; D perhaps matches TRBD1 (5 bases). V lost 3 bases and J 5 bases, leaving 17 bases between the germline ends. CDR1 SGHDN and CDR2 FVKESK come from the germline V gene. The CDR3 is 16 residues long. The DNA for the CDR3 is TGTGCCAGCAGCCAGGGTATGGGGCTACGGAACAATGAGCAGTTCTTC. This gives the protein CASSQGMGLRNNEQFF. Filled out from reference TRBV14 and TRBJ2-1, the complete variable domain reads EAGVTQFPSHSVIEKGQTVTLRCDPISGHDNLYWYRRVMGKEIKFLLHFVKESKQDESGMPNNRFLAERTGGTYSTLKVQPAELEDSGVYFCASSQGMGLRNNEQFFGPGTRLTVL.

The J gene is TRBJ2-6, the V gene TRBV29-1; D unclear. The V gene's germline CDR1 is SQVTM and CDR2 ANQGSEA. The CDR3 has 15 residues. The germline V and J ends were trimmed by 3 bases and 2 bases, with 11 bases remaining between them. In nucleotides, the CDR3 is TGCAGCGTTGAGGGTTGGAGAGCTGGGGCCAACGTCCTGACTTTC. Translation: CSVEGWRAGANVLTF. Full variable domain (remainder filled in from reference TRBV29-1 and TRBJ2-6): SAVISQKPSRDICQRGTSLTIQCQVDSQVTMMFWYRQQPGQSLTLIATANQGSEATYESGFVIDKFPISRPNLTFSTLTVSNMSPEDSSIYLCSVEGWRAGANVLTFGAGSRLTVL.

The sample holds a few counts of this clone. The rearrangement links TRBV29-1 to TRBJ1-1, with TRBD1 identical over 8 bases. Germline trimming cut 8 bases from V and 5 bases from J; bases unmatched to any gene: 13. The CDR3 has 14 residues. Germline CDR1 and CDR2: SQVTM and ANQGSEA. The CDR3 nucleotides read TGCAGCCTATCTCAAACAGGGGGGGAGACTGAAGCTTTCTTT. It encodes CSLSQTGGETEAFF.

This chain links TRBV7-9 with TRBJ1-2; 9 bases are a match to TRBD1. Germline V gene lookup returns CDR1 SEHNR and CDR2 FQNEAQ (reference sequence). The CDR3 is 13 residues long. Losses at the gene ends were 5 bases for V and 8 bases for J; bases not matched to a gene: 6. The CDR3 loop is CASSPGQGSGYTF. The CDR3 nucleotides are TGTGCCAGCAGCCCAGGACAGGGGAGCGGCTACACCTTC.

This clone came up once. The V gene is TRBV10-3, the J gene TRBJ1-5; 9 bases map to TRBD1. The CDR3 is made up of 17 amino acids. Trimming cost V 3 bases and J 0 bases; bases outside gene matches: 6. In germline, CDR1 is ENHRY, CDR2 SYGVKD. CDR3: CAISDTGGMDSNQPQHF. DNA for the CDR3: TGTGCCATCAGTGATACAGGGGGCATGGATAGCAATCAGCCCCAGCATTTT.